This T cell receptor beta chain was sequenced for a study of blood T cell repertoires in COVID-19. Study-level background: Samples of COVID-19 (acute and convalescent) were obtained from the United States, Italy and Spain. The analysed material was cDNA or gDNA that came from T cells, B-cell-depleted T cells, or PBMCs.

As processed by the authors: By means of reference gene primer amplification, nucleated cell counts were estimated. Produced via immunoSEQ multiplex PCR; TCRdb's table is partial and in-frame only. That table supplies the V and J calls and clone size; D and trimming were determined from the DNA. The table records approximately 100,000 clones, roughly 79% of them present only once. V trimming: 3 bases; J trimming: 4 bases; junction bases outside the gene matches: 4. The CDR3 extends over 15 amino acids. Germline values: CDR1 SGHNT, CDR2 YENEEA. V is TRBV11-3 and J is TRBJ2-1; 9 nucleotides agree with TRBD2. The sequence came from a human donor in a cohort sampled during active COVID-19. The sample comprised peripheral blood. The CDR3 spells CASSFKGLAYNEQFF. The DNA for the CDR3 is TGTGCCAGCAGCTTTAAAGGACTAGCGTACAATGAGCAGTTCTTC.